These T cell receptor beta chains were read from a single sample in a study of neurological immune-mediated disorders. TCRdb analysed the 5' RACE reads with MiXCR anew, one entry per CDR3 protein. The repertoire has over 35,000 distinct CDR3 sequences, less than 5% of them found once; the top ten carry about 6%. The source material was PBMCs. All receptors derive from a woman in her fifties or sixties with multiple sclerosis. The CDR3 runs from the conserved cysteine through the conserved F or W. A D gene is named only where the DNA matches it firmly. Part of the rows lack a size; the others show once, few, many or a class for expanded clones.

J gene	V gene	D gene	clone size	CDR3 protein	CDR3 DNA
TRBJ1-2	TRBV20-1	TRBD1	many	CSATTGVGYTF	TGCAGTGCCACGACAGGGGTTGGCTACACCTTC
TRBJ2-4	TRBV7-2	-	many	CASSSTSGQGWNIQYF	TGTGCCAGCAGCTCTACATCGGGCCAGGGATGGAACATTCAGTACTTC
TRBJ2-5	TRBV12-3/TRBV12-4	-	-	CASSLGAVQETQYF	TGTGCCAGCAGTTTGGGGGCAGTTCAGGAGACCCAGTACTTC
TRBJ1-5	TRBV4-1	-	many	CASSLTLGGKKQPQHF	TGCGCCAGCAGCCTCACCCTCGGGGGGAAGAAGCAGCCCCAGCATTTT
TRBJ2-3	TRBV20-1	-	-	CSASGVKWADTQYF	TGCAGTGCTAGTGGAGTCAAATGGGCAGATACGCAGTATTTT
TRBJ2-3	TRBV20-1	TRBD2	-	CSASLAGVSSTDTQYF	TGCAGTGCTAGTCTAGCGGGAGTATCTAGCACAGATACGCAGTATTTT
TRBJ2-1	TRBV29-1	-	many	CSVVRQGPNEQFF	TGCAGCGTCGTAAGGCAGGGTCCCAATGAGCAGTTCTTC
TRBJ2-3	TRBV4-3	TRBD2	many	CASSQGTGTSGADTQYF	TGCGCCAGCAGCCAGGGAACCGGGACTAGCGGCGCAGATACGCAGTATTTT
TRBJ2-5	TRBV7-8	-	many	CASSFKGLQETQYF	TGTGCCAGCAGCTTTAAGGGTCTACAGGAGACCCAGTACTTC
TRBJ2-3	TRBV7-9	-	many	CASTRIGTDTQYF	TGTGCCAGCACGAGGATCGGGACAGATACGCAGTATTTT